This TCR beta chain was recovered during a study of blood T cell repertoires in COVID-19. The CDR3 is 13 residues long. The ends were cut back, 2 bases at V and 5 bases at J, with 12 bases in the middle. Germline V gene lookup returns CDR1 GTSNPN and CDR2 SVGIG (reference sequence). This clone was recorded once. TCRdb keeps only in-frame clones here, not all; method: immunoSEQ multiplex PCR. The table lists 200,000 to 300,000 clones, around 80% of them singletons, with around 4.2% in the top ten. The sequencing sample was made of peripheral blood. This sequence originates from a man between 60 and 75 years old with acute or convalescent COVID-19. The chain employs TRBV30 and TRBJ1-1, with no clear D. CDR3 DNA: TGTGCCTGGAGTTTGACCCAGAGGACTGAAGCTTTCTTT. This translates into CAWSLTQRTEAFF.